This TCR beta chain was observed in a study of shared clonotypes between healthy human individuals. Notes on the study in general: Only blood underwent sampling, and tissue repertoires likely differ. Since donors were few, the genetic and exposure-history diversity represented was limited. Among non-shared clonotypes, generation probabilities were lower than among those shared by all four donors. Sorted-subset samples were not fully sequenced, rarefaction indicated.

This clone was counted a single time. Its antigen is not known. Here immunoSEQ multiplex PCR was the method, and the copy in TCRdb shows in-frame clones only, minus some. This sample has 400,000 or so clones; 90% to 97% occur once, and the top ten carry about 0.32%. The V gene end was trimmed by 7 bases and the J gene end by 3 bases; junction bases not matched to a gene: 2. CDR1 and CDR2 (germline): GTSNPN, SVGIG (reference sequence). The CDR3 is made up of 11 amino acids. The sequence was obtained from a young man in good health. The chain combines TRBV30 with TRBJ2-7; 8 bases fit TRBD1. Sequenced material: memory CD8+ T cells sorted from blood. The subset here: CD45RO+ cells pooled with CCR7-negative TemRA cells. The CDR3 DNA sequence: TGTGCCTTTGACAGGGGCTACGAGCAGTACTTC. Amino acid sequence: CAFDRGYEQYF.